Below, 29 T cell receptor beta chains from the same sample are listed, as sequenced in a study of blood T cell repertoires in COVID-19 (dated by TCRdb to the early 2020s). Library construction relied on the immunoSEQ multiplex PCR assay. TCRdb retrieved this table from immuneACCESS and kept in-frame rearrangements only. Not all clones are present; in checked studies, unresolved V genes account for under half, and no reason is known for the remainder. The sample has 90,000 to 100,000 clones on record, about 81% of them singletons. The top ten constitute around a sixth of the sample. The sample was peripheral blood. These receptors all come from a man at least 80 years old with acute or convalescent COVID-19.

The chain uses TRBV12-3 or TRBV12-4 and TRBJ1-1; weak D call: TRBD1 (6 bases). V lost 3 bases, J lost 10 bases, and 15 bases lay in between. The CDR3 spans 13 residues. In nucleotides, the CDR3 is TGTGCCAGCAGTTTTGCCTGGGGGGGGCGAGCTTTCTTT. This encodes CASSFAWGGRAFF.

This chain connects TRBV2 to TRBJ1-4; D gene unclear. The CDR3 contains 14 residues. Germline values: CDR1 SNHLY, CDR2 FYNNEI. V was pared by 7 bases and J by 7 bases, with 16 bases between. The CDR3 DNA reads TGTGCCAGCACCTCCGGGAGGTTCCGTGAAAAACTGTTTTTT. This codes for CASTSGRFREKLFF.

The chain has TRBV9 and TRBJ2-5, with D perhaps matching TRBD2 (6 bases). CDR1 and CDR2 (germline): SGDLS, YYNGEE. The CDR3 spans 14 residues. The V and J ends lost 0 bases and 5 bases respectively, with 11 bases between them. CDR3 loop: CASSVAEGRETQYF. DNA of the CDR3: TGTGCCAGCAGCGTAGCGGAGGGTAGGGAGACCCAGTACTTC.

The CDR3 nucleotides are TGTGCCAGCAGCTTAGAAACGGGAGCCCCCAATGAGCAGTTCTTC. It translates to CASSLETGAPNEQFF. V gene TRBV11-2 combines with J gene TRBJ2-1, with a weak D call TRBD2 (6 bases). The CDR3 is made up of 15 amino acids. In germline, CDR1 is SGHAT, CDR2 FQNNGV. V lost 0 bases and J lost 6, with 12 bases in between.

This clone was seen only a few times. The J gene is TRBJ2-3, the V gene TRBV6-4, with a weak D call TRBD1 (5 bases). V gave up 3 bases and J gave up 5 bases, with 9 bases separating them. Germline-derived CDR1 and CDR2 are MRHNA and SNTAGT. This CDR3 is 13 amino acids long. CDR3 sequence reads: CASSEVDRDTQYF. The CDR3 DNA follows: TGTGCCAGCAGTGAAGTCGACAGAGATACGCAGTATTTT.

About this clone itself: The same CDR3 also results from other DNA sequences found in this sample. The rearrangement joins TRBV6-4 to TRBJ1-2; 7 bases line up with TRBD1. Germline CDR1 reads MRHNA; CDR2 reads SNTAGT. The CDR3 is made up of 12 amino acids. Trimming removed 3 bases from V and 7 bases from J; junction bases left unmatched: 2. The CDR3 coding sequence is TGTGCCAGCAGTGAAGGGGGCGGTGGCTACACCTTC. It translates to CASSEGGGGYTF.

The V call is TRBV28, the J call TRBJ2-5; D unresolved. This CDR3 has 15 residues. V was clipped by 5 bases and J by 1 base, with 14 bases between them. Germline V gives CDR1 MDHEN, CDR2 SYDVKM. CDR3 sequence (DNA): TGTGCCAGCAGTCGCGGAGTTCCCCCCCAAGAGACCCAGTACTTC. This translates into CASSRGVPPQETQYF.

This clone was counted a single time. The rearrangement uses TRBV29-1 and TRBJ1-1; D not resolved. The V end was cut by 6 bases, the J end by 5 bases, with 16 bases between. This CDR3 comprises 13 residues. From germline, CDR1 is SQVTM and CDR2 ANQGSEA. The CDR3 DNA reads TGCAGCGTGGGCGGTACTACGCTGACTGAAGCTTTCTTT. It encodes CSVGGTTLTEAFF. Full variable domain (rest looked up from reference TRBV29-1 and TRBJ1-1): SAVISQKPSRDICQRGTSLTIQCQVDSQVTMMFWYRQQPGQSLTLIATANQGSEATYESGFVIDKFPISRPNLTFSTLTVSNMSPEDSSIYLCSVGGTTLTEAFFGQGTRLTVV.

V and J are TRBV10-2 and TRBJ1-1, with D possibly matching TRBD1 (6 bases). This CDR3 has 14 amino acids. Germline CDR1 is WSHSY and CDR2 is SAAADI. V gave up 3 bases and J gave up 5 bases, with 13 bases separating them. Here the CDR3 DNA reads TGCGCCAGCAGTGACGGGGGGCCGAGGACTGAAGCTTTCTTT. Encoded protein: CASSDGGPRTEAFF.

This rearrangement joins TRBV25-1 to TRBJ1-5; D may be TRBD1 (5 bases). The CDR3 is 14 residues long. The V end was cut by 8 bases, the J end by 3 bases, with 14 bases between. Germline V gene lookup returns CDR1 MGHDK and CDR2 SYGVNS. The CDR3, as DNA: TGTGCCAGCCGGCCCCCAGGGAACAATCAGCCCCAGCATTTT. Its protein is CASRPPGNNQPQHF.

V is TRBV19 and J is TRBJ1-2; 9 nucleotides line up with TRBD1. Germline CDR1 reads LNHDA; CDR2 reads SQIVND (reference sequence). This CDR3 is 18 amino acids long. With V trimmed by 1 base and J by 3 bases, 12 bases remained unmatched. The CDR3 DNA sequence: TGTGCCAGTAGTATAGCTTCCCCTGCCCGGACAGGGGACTATGGCTACACCTTC. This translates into CASSIASPARTGDYGYTF.

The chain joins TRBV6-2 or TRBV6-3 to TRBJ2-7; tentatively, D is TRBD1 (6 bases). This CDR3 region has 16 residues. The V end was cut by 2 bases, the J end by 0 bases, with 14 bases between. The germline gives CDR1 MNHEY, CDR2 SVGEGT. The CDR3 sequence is CASSYQGQSYSYEQYF. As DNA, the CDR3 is TGTGCCAGCAGTTACCAAGGACAGTCTTACTCCTACGAGCAGTACTTC.

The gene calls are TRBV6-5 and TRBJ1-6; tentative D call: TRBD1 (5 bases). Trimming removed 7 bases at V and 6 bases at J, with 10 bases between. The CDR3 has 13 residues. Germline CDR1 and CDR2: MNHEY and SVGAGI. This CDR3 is CASKGSANSPLHF. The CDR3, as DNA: TGTGCCAGCAAGGGGTCAGCTAATTCACCCCTCCACTTT.

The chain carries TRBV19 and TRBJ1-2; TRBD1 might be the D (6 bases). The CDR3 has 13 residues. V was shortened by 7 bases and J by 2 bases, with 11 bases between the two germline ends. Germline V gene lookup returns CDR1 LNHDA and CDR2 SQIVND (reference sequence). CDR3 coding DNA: TGTGCCAGTACCCCGACAGGAAACTATGGCTACACCTTC. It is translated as CASTPTGNYGYTF.

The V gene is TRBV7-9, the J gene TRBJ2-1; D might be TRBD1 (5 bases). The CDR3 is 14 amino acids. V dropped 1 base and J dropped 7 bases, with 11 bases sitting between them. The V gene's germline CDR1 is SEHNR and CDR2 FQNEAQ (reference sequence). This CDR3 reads CASSLGQPPNEQFF. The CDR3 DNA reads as TGTGCCAGCAGCTTAGGACAGCCCCCGAATGAGCAGTTCTTC.

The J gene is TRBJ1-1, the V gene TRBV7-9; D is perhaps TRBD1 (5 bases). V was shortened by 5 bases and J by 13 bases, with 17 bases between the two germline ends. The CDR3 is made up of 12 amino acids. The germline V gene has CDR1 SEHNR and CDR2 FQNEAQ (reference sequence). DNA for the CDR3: TGTGCCAGCAGCCCCGCAACCGGGACTATTTTCTTT. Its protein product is CASSPATGTIFF.

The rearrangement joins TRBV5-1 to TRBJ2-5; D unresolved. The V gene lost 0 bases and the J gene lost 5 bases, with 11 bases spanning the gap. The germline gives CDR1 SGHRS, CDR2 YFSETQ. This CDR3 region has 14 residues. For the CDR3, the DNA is TGCGCCAGCAGCTTGGGCGGCGCATCGGAGACCCAGTACTTC. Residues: CASSLGGASETQYF.

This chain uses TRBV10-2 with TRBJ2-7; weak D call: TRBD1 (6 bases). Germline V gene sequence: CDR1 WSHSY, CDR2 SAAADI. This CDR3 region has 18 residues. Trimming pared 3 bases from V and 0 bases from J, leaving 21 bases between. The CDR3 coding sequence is TGCGCCAGCAGTGACCATCCTGTTTGGGGGCCCCCCTCCTACGAGCAGTACTTC. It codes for CASSDHPVWGPPSYEQYF.

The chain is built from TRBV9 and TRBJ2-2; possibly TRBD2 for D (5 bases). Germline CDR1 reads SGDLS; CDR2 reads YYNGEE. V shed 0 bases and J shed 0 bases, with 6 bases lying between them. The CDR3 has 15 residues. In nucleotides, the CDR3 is TGTGCCAGCAGCGTAGGACTAACGAACACCGGGGAGCTGTTTTTT. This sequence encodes CASSVGLTNTGELFF.

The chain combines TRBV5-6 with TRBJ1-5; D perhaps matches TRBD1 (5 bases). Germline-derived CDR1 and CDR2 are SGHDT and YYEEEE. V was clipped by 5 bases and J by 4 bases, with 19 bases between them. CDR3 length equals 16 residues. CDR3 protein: CASSKRGGNQNQPQHF. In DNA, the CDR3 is TGTGCCAGCAGTAAAAGGGGAGGGAACCAAAATCAGCCCCAGCATTTT.

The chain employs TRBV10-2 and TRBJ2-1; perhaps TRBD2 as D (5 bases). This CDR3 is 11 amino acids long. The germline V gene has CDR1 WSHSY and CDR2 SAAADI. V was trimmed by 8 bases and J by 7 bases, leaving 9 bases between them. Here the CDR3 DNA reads TGCGCCAGCGGGAGCATAAATGAGCAGTTCTTC. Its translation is CASGSINEQFF.

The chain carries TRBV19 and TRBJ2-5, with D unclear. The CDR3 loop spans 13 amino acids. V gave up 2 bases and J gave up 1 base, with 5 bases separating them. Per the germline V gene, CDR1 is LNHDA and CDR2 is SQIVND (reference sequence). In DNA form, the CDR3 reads TGTGCCAGTAGTATACAGGTCCAAGAGACCCAGTACTTC. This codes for CASSIQVQETQYF.

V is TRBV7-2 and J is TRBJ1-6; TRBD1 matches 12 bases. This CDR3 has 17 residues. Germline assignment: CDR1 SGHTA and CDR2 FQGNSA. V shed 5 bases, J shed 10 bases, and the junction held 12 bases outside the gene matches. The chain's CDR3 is CASSLRDRGLLGSPLHF. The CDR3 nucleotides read TGTGCCAGCAGCCTCCGGGACAGGGGGCTATTAGGGTCACCCCTCCACTTT.

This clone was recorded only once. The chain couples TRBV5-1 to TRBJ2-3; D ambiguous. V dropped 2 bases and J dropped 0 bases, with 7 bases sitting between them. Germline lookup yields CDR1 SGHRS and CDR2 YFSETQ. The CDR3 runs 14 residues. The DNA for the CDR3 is TGCGCCAGCAGCTTCGACTTTAGCACAGATACGCAGTATTTT. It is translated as CASSFDFSTDTQYF.

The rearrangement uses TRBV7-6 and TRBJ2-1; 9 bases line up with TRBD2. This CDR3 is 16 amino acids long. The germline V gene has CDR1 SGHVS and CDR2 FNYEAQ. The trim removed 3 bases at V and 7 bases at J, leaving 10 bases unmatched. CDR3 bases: TGTGCCAGCAGCTTCGGGTTGGCGGGGGGGTTAAATGAGCAGTTCTTC. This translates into CASSFGLAGGLNEQFF.

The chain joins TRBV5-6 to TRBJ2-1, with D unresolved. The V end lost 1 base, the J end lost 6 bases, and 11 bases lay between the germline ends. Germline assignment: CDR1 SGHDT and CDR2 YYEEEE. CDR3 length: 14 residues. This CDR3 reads CASSLNSFGNEQFF. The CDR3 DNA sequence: TGTGCCAGCAGCTTGAACAGTTTTGGCAATGAGCAGTTCTTC.

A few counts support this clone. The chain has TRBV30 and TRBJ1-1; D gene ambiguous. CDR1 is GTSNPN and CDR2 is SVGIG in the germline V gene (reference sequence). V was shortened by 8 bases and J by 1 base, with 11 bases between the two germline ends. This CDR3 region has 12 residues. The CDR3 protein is CARRFENTEAFF. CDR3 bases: TGTGCCCGCCGGTTTGAGAACACTGAAGCTTTCTTT.

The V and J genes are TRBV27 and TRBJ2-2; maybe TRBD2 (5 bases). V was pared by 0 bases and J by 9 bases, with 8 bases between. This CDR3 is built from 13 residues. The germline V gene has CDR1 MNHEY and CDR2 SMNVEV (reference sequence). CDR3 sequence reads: CASSLSGERELFF. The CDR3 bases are TGTGCCAGCAGTTTATCCGGGGAGAGGGAGCTGTTTTTT.

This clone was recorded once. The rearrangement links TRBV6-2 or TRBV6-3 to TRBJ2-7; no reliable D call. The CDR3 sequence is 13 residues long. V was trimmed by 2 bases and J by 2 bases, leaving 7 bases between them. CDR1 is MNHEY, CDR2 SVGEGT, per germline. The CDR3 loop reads CASSYGPAYEQYF. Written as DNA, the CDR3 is TGTGCCAGCAGTTACGGTCCGGCCTACGAGCAGTACTTC.